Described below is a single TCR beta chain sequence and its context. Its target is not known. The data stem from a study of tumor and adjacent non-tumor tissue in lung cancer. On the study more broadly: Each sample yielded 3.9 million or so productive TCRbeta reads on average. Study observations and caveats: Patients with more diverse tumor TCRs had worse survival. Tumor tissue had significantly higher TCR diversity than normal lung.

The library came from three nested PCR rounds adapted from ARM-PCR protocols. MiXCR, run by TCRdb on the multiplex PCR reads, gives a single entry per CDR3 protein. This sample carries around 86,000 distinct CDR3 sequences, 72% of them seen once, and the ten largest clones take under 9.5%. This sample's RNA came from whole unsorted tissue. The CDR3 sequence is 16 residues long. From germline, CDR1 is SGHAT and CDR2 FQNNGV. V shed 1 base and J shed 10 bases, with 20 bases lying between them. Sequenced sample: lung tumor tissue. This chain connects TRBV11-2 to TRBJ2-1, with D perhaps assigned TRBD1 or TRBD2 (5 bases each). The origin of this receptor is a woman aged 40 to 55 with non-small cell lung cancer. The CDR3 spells CASSLGSRGVLYEQFF. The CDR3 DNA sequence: TGTGCCAGCAGCTTAGGCTCAAGGGGAGTCCTCTACGAGCAGTTCTTC. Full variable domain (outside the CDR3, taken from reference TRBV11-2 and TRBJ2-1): EAGVAQSPRYKIIEKRQSVAFWCNPISGHATLYWYQQILGQGPKLLIQFQNNGVVDDSQLPKDRFSAERLKGVDSTLKIQPAKLEDSAVYLCASSLGSRGVLYEQFFGPGTRLTVL.